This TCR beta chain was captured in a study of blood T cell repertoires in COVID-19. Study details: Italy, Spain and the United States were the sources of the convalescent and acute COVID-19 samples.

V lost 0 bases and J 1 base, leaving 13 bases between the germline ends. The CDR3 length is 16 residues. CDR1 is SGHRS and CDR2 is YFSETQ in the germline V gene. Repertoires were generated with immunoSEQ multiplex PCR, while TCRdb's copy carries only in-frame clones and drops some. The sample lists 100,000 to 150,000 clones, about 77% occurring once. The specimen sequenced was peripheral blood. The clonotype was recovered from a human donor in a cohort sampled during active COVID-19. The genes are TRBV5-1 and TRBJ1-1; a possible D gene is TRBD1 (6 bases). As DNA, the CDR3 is TGCGCCAGCAGCTTGGCACAAGCGACAGGGAACACTGAAGCTTTCTTT. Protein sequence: CASSLAQATGNTEAFF. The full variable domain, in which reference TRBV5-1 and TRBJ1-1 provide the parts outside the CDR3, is KAGVTQTPRYLIKTRGQQVTLSCSPISGHRSVSWYQQTPGQGLQFLFEYFSETQRNKGNFPGRFSGRQFSNSRSEMNVSTLELGDSALYLCASSLAQATGNTEAFFGQGTRLTVV.